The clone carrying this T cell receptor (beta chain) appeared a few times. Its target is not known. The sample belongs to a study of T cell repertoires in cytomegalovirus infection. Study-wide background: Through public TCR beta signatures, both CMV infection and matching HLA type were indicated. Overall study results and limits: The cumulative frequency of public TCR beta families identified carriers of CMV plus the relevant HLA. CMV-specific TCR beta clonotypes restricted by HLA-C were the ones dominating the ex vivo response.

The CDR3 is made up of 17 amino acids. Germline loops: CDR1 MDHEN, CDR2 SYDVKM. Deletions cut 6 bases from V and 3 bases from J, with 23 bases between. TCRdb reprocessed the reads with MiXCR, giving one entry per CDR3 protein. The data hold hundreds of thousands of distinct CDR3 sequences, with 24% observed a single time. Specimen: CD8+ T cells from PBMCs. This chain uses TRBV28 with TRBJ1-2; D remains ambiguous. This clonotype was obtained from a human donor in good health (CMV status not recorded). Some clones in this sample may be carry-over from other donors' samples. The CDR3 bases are TGTGCCAGCAGCGAACACATAATCAGACTGATACACTATGGCTACACCTTC. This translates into CASSEHIIRLIHYGYTF.